The 4 T cell receptor beta chains reported below all come from one sample, sequenced in a study of OX40 agonist ivuxolimab in advanced cancers. TCRdb keeps only in-frame clones here, not all; method: immunoSEQ multiplex PCR. The repertoire holds over 15,000 clones, with 80% to 85% as singletons. This sample comprised CD4+ or CD8+ T cells sorted from blood, obtained in a trial of the OX40 agonist ivuxolimab. The receptors here all came from an adult with an advanced solid tumor such as melanoma, head and neck, liver or kidney cancer.

The chain couples TRBV4-3 to TRBJ2-7, with 8 bases lining up with TRBD1. Germline V gives CDR1 LGHNA, CDR2 YSLEER. J gave up 2 bases and V 0 bases, and 3 bases lay outside the gene matches. The CDR3 contains 15 residues. As DNA, the CDR3 is TGCGCCAGCAGCCAAGATGAGGGACAGGCCTACGAGCAGTACTTC. Its translation: CASSQDEGQAYEQYF.

This clone was observed a single time. The V call is TRBV27, the J call TRBJ2-5; D is uncertain. Germline CDR1 MNHEY, CDR2 SMNVEV (reference sequence). V lost 0 bases and J lost 4, with 12 bases in between. The CDR3 runs 15 residues. The CDR3 DNA is TGTGCCAGCAGTTTATCTCCCGGTCTAGGAGAGACCCAGTACTTC. Amino acid sequence: CASSLSPGLGETQYF.

The V call is TRBV7-9, the J call TRBJ2-5, with TRBD1 matching over 7 bases. The CDR3 contains 14 residues. Germline V gene data show CDR1 as SEHNR and CDR2 as FQNEAQ (reference sequence). After removal of 1 base from V and 5 bases from J, the junction contained 4 bases not matched to a gene. Written as DNA, the CDR3 is TGTGCCAGCAGCTTAGGAGGGGGCCGCGAGACCCAGTACTTC. Protein product: CASSLGGGRETQYF.

This rearrangement joins TRBV19 to TRBJ1-2, with TRBD1 matching over 7 bases. Per the germline V gene, CDR1 is LNHDA and CDR2 is SQIVND (reference sequence). There are 15 residues in the CDR3. V lost 9 bases to trimming and J lost 6 bases; unmatched junction nucleotides: 16. The CDR3 is CASISSPGGGDGYTF. The CDR3 bases are TGTGCCAGCATTTCCTCCCCAGGGGGAGGTGATGGCTACACCTTC.